This T cell receptor (beta chain) emerged from a study of blood T cell repertoires in COVID-19. The method was immunoSEQ multiplex PCR; TCRdb's version includes in-frame clones alone and lacks a portion of them. The data hold some 160,000 clones, with around four fifths observed a single time. Germline CDR1 and CDR2: SGHNT and YYREEE (reference sequence). CDR3 size: 14 residues. The V gene lost 2 bases and the J gene lost 1 base, with 9 bases spanning the gap. Researchers sorted participants into cohorts using their self-reported clinical history. This clonotype was sampled from a woman between 45 and 65 years old who had recovered from COVID-19. V gene TRBV5-4 combines with J gene TRBJ1-1; D unresolved. Sequenced input: PBMCs or T cells enriched from blood (not recorded which). The DNA of the CDR3 is TGTGCCAGCAGCTTCCTACAGAAGAACACTGAAGCTTTCTTT. Translated, it gives CASSFLQKNTEAFF.